This passage covers 9 T cell receptor beta chains from one sample sequenced in a study of read filtering for tumor transcriptome and immune sequencing. The library was built from 400 ng RNA with molecular barcoded adaptors for alpha/delta and beta/gamma chains. TCRdb independently ran MiXCR on the reads; one entry per CDR3 protein. This sample carries some 19,000 distinct CDR3 sequences, around 20% of them seen once, and the ten largest clones take under 30%. Sequenced: a population of CD138-negative cells sorted from bone marrow. These receptors were obtained from a donor at least 40 years old with multiple myeloma.

There are many counts of this clonotype. J is TRBJ2-3 and V is TRBV7-3; the D gene is possibly TRBD1 (6 bases). This CDR3 region has 14 residues. CDR1 is SGHTA and CDR2 is FQGTGA in the germline V gene. V was cut by 5 bases and J by 4 bases, with 13 bases left in between. CDR3 sequence: CASSETGVPDTQYF. DNA for the CDR3: TGTGCCAGCAGCGAGACAGGCGTCCCAGATACGCAGTATTTT.

This clonotype was detected ten times or more. The chain links TRBV6-2 or TRBV6-3 to TRBJ2-1, with 9 positions matching TRBD2. Trimming removed 5 bases from V and 7 bases from J; junction bases left unmatched: 9. Germline CDR1 is MNHEY and CDR2 is SVGEGT. The CDR3 is 15 amino acids. This chain's CDR3 is CASSLLAGAGNEQFF. CDR3 DNA: TGTGCCAGCAGTCTGTTAGCGGGAGCGGGGAATGAGCAGTTCTTC.

This clonotype was counted many times. J is TRBJ2-5 and V is TRBV20-1, with 12 positions matching TRBD2. V shed 5 bases and J 4 bases; nucleotides not matched to a gene: 17. CDR1 and CDR2 from the germline V gene are DFQATT and SNEGSKA (reference sequence). This CDR3 is built from 18 residues. The CDR3 nucleotides are TGCAGTGCTTTTTCACGACTAGCGGGAGCCAATTTGTTAGAGACCCAGTACTTC. It is translated as CSAFSRLAGANLLETQYF.

The rearrangement uses TRBV7-8 and TRBJ2-7, with 8 bases fitting TRBD1. V lost 4 bases, J lost 2 bases, and 7 bases stayed unmatched. In germline, CDR1 is SGHVS, CDR2 FQNEAQ. The CDR3 runs 15 residues. In nucleotides, the CDR3 is TGTGCCAGCAGCTCAACAGGGGGTCAAACCTACGAGCAGTACTTC. Protein sequence: CASSSTGGQTYEQYF.

At least ten counts were recorded for this clonotype. The rearrangement joins TRBV28 to TRBJ1-2; D might be TRBD1 (6 bases). V lost 3 bases and J lost 3, with 23 bases in between. Germline lookup yields CDR1 MDHEN and CDR2 SYDVKM. This CDR3 region has 18 residues. Here the CDR3 reads CASSFLGGRQGKDYGYTF. The CDR3 bases are TGTGCCAGCAGTTTTTTAGGGGGTCGGCAGGGTAAAGACTATGGCTACACCTTC.

This clonotype was counted between two and nine times. A much larger clone differs by one base, so this may be a read error. CDR3 loop: CAIKILGNTEAFF. CDR3 sequence (DNA): TGTGCCATCAAGATACTCGGGAACACTGAAGCTTTCTTT. The chain recombines TRBV7-2 with TRBJ1-1, with no clear D. V was clipped by 10 bases and J by 1 base, with 13 bases between them. The CDR3 runs 13 residues. CDR1 and CDR2 from the germline V gene are SGHTA and FQGNSA.

The chain links TRBV13 to TRBJ2-5, with D perhaps assigned TRBD1 or TRBD2 (5 bases each). Germline V CDR1 and CDR2: PRHDT, FYEKMQ (reference sequence). The V end was cut by 5 bases, the J end by 2 bases, with 12 bases between. The CDR3 contains 14 residues. CDR3 residues: CASSRGPWQETQYF. Written as DNA, the CDR3 is TGTGCCAGCAGCCGGGGACCCTGGCAAGAGACCCAGTACTTC. Full variable domain (outside the CDR3, taken from reference TRBV13 and TRBJ2-5): AAGVIQSPRHLIKEKRETATLKCYPIPRHDTVYWYQQGPGQDPQFLISFYEKMQSDKGSIPDRFSAQQFSDYHSELNMSSLELGDSALYFCASSRGPWQETQYFGPGTRLLVL.

This clonotype has ten or more counts. The chain combines TRBV20-1 with TRBJ2-3; 7 positions agree with TRBD1. The germline V gene encodes CDR1 DFQATT and CDR2 SNEGSKA (reference sequence). After removal of 6 bases from V and 0 bases from J, the junction contained 9 bases not matched to a gene. The CDR3 has 15 amino acids. The CDR3 protein is CSAPPVDRSTDTQYF. Here the CDR3 DNA reads TGCAGTGCCCCCCCTGTGGACAGGAGCACAGATACGCAGTATTTT.

In the case of this clonotype: A read error likely explains this, since a far larger clone differs by one base. The chain carries TRBV5-8 and TRBJ2-1, with D possibly TRBD1 on 5 matching bases. CDR3 length: 18 residues. The germline gives CDR1 SGHTS, CDR2 YDEGEE. This CDR3 is CASGLRSQEYLSYNEQFF. CDR3 coding DNA: TGTGCCAGCGGCTTACGTTCACAGGAATATCTCTCCTACAATGAGCAGTTCTTC.